The source of this T cell receptor (beta chain) is a study of T cells in Graves' hyperthyroidism and ophthalmopathy. What was amplified from RNA transcripts were TCR beta CDR3 regions. HTBI primers were used for first-round RT-PCR of the TCR CDR3. Each CDR3 protein gets one entry after TCRdb re-called the multiplex PCR reads with MiXCR. The table shows about 350,000 distinct CDR3 sequences, with around 15% occurring only once. The CDR3 is 14 residues long. Germline-derived CDR1 and CDR2 are SGHTS and YDEGEE. Trimming stripped 4 bases from V and 7 bases from J, with 15 bases between. This clonotype came up many times.

The rearrangement uses TRBV5-8 and TRBJ2-1, with a tentative D call TRBD2 (5 bases). Sequencing input: blood. This clonotype was obtained from a woman aged 55-69 years with Graves' ophthalmopathy. For the CDR3, the DNA is TGTGCCAGCAGCGCACCCCGGGGAAAGAATGAGCAGTTCTTC. Translated: CASSAPRGKNEQFF.